This T cell receptor (beta chain) was captured in a study of blood T cell repertoires in COVID-19. Study-level background: Collection of acute and convalescent COVID-19 samples took place in the United States, Italy and Spain. In each case, the material was cDNA or gDNA derived from T cells, B-cell-depleted T cells, or PBMCs.

Source study methods: Amplified reference gene primers provided the basis for estimating nucleated cell counts. Repertoires were generated with immunoSEQ multiplex PCR, while TCRdb's copy carries only in-frame clones and drops some. V, J and clone size are those of that table, while D and trimming were read from the DNA. The sample holds about 130,000 clones; about 83% are singletons and the top ten take roughly 9.7%. The CDR3 runs 16 residues. Unmatched junction bases numbered 8, after V lost 0 bases and J lost 6 bases. Germline lookup yields CDR1 SGDLS and CDR2 YYNGEE. Sequencing was done on a sample of peripheral blood. The clonotype originates from a man aged 35 to 55 with active or convalescent COVID-19. This chain joins TRBV9 and TRBJ2-7; 11 bases fit TRBD1. The CDR3 region is CASSVDLPGTGGEQYF. The CDR3 DNA reads as TGTGCCAGCAGCGTAGACTTACCCGGGACAGGGGGCGAGCAGTACTTC.